Listed below are T cell receptor beta chains from one sample, sequenced in a study of blood T cell repertoires in COVID-19. TCRdb's copy holds only in-frame clones and misses some; the assay was immunoSEQ multiplex PCR. The profile covers about 260,000 clones, with 91% appearing a single time and approximately 2.6% taken by the ten largest. The sequenced sample consisted of peripheral blood. The receptors here all came from a person under 35 with COVID-19, enrolled during active disease. CDR3s include the opening cysteine and the closing phenylalanine or tryptophan. A D gene is named only where the DNA matches it firmly.

J | V | D | DNA | CDR3
TRBJ2-5 | TRBV7-2 | . | TGTGCCAGCAGCTTGCGGCGGGAGACCCAGTACTTC | CASSLRRETQYF
TRBJ2-3 | TRBV29-1 | . | TGCAGCGCCTTAGCCAGGGCTAGCACAGATACGCAGTATTTT | CSALARASTDTQYF
TRBJ2-7 | TRBV9 | . | TGTGCCAGCAGTCGCAGGGGGCTAGCGGACGAGCAGTACTTC | CASSRRGLADEQYF
TRBJ1-1 | TRBV3-1/TRBV3-2 | TRBD1 | TGTGCCAGCAGCCATCGTACACCGGGACAGCAAAAGAACACTGAAGCTTTCTTT | CASSHRTPGQQKNTEAFF
TRBJ1-6 | TRBV6-4 | TRBD1 | TGTGCCAGCAGTTTGGACAGGGGAGATTCACCCCTCCACTTT | CASSLDRGDSPLHF
TRBJ1-5 | TRBV2 | TRBD1 | TGTGCCAGCAGCGGACAGGGGGCGAGCAATCAGCCCCAGCATTTT | CASSGQGASNQPQHF
TRBJ2-3 | TRBV12-3/TRBV12-4 | TRBD2 | TGTGCCAGCAGTTTAGGGACTAGCACGCAGTATTTT | CASSLGTSTQYF
TRBJ2-2 | TRBV6-5 | . | TGTGCCAGCAGTTACTCCCTAGCGTTCACCGGGGAGCTGTTTTTT | CASSYSLAFTGELFF
TRBJ2-1 | TRBV5-1 | TRBD2 | TGCGCCAGCAGCTTAACGGGAGGGCCATGGGATGAGCAGTTCTTC | CASSLTGGPWDEQFF
TRBJ1-5 | TRBV19 | TRBD1 | TGTGCCAGTAGTCTTTGGACAGGGAGAAGCAATCAGCCCCAGCATTTT | CASSLWTGRSNQPQHF
TRBJ2-2 | TRBV27 | . | TGTGCCAGCAGTAGCGCGACCAGGAACACCGGGGAGCTGTTTTTT | CASSSATRNTGELFF
TRBJ2-7 | TRBV11-2 | TRBD1 | TGTGCCAGCTCGGACAGGCACTACGAGCAGTACTTC | CASSDRHYEQYF
TRBJ2-7 | TRBV11-2 | TRBD2 | TGTGCCAGCAGCACCGGGACTAGCGGGAGGGCCACCTACGAGCAGTACTTC | CASSTGTSGRATYEQYF
TRBJ2-5 | TRBV5-6 | . | TGTGCCAGCAGCTTCGGGGATGAGACCCAGTACTTC | CASSFGDETQYF
TRBJ1-1 | TRBV5-6 | TRBD1 | TGTGCCAGCGGATCCCCGGGACAGGGACTTGTATCGGCTTTCTTT | CASGSPGQGLVSAFF
TRBJ2-3 | TRBV29-1 | . | TGCAGCGTCGCCGCAGGGGTTATTAGCACAGATACGCAGTATTTT | CSVAAGVISTDTQYF
TRBJ2-7 | TRBV19 | TRBD2 | TGTGCCAGTAGCTTCGGGCTAGCGGATACCTACGAGCAGTACTTC | CASSFGLADTYEQYF